One and the same sample provided the 29 T cell receptor beta chains below, sequenced in a study of cytomegalovirus exposure and HLA in healthy donors (dated by TCRdb to the late 2010s). Receptor amplification or capture employed the immunoSEQ multiplex PCR assay. The multiplex PCR relied on a mix of 60 forward primers for TCR Vbeta segments and 13 reverse primers for TCR Jbeta segments. Entries here come from immuneACCESS through TCRdb and include only in-frame sequences with V and J called. Some clones fail to appear in such tables; in the studies checked, an unresolved V gene covers under half of the shortfall, and the cause of the remainder is unknown. In all, the sample holds hundreds of thousands of clones, and 82% of those were seen once. Clones ranked in the top ten supply around 6% of the sample. Specimen: PBMCs. The source is a man aged 35 to 55 in good health and CMV-seropositive.

This chain connects TRBV11-2 to TRBJ2-1; 9 bases line up with TRBD1. CDR3 length equals 15 residues. V shed 7 bases, J shed 5 bases, and the junction held 9 bases outside the gene matches. Germline CDR1 reads SGHAT; CDR2 reads FQNNGV. In nucleotides, the CDR3 is TGTGCCAGCAAACGGGGGGACAGGGTCCACAATGAGCAGTTCTTC. Its translation is CASKRGDRVHNEQFF.

The chain is built from TRBV29-1 and TRBJ1-2; a weak D match, TRBD1 (6 bases). Between the trimmed V and J ends, which lost 8 bases and 2 bases, there was a span of 15 bases. CDR3 length: 13 residues. CDR1 SQVTM and CDR2 ANQGSEA come from the germline V gene. Here the CDR3 reads CSSSEGGNYGYTF. CDR3 nucleotide sequence: TGCAGCTCCTCCGAGGGGGGGAACTATGGCTACACCTTC.

This clone was detected ten times or more. This chain connects TRBV28 to TRBJ2-7, with 10 bases aligning to TRBD1. Looked up from germline, CDR1 is MDHEN and CDR2 is SYDVKM. CDR3 length: 14 amino acids. V was pared by 5 bases and J by 6 bases, with 7 bases of the junction left unmatched. The CDR3 region is CASSLPGQGSEQYF. In nucleotides, the CDR3 is TGTGCCAGCAGTCTTCCGGGACAGGGGAGCGAGCAGTACTTC.

The chain employs TRBV29-1 and TRBJ2-1, with D possibly being TRBD2 (6 bases). V gave up 6 bases and J gave up 8 bases, with 8 bases separating them. The CDR3 consists of 10 residues. Germline V gene lookup returns CDR1 SQVTM and CDR2 ANQGSEA. CDR3 sequence reads: CSVRDYEQFF. The DNA for the CDR3 is TGCAGCGTCCGGGACTATGAGCAGTTCTTC.

The genes are TRBV10-3 and TRBJ1-1; 8 bases are a match to TRBD1. The CDR3 consists of 13 residues. The germline CDR1 and CDR2 sequences are ENHRY and SYGVKD. V dropped 6 bases and J dropped 1; count of bases not matched to a gene: 1. The CDR3 spells CAIRGQENTEAFF. DNA for the CDR3: TGTGCCATCAGGGGACAGGAGAACACTGAAGCTTTCTTT.

This clone was detected a few times. The chain employs TRBV19 and TRBJ2-2; 8 bases agree with TRBD2. CDR1 and CDR2 from the germline V gene are LNHDA and SQIVND (reference sequence). This CDR3 region has 14 residues. The V segment lost 5 bases and the J segment 5 bases; nucleotides outside the gene matches: 4. The CDR3 spells CASSGGRRTGELFF. CDR3 coding DNA: TGTGCCAGTAGTGGCGGGAGGAGGACCGGGGAGCTGTTTTTT.

This rearrangement joins TRBV5-6 to TRBJ2-7; 7 bases agree with TRBD2. V dropped 4 bases and J dropped 0; count of bases not matched to a gene: 4. Per germline, CDR1 SGHDT and CDR2 YYEEEE. There are 14 residues in the CDR3. As DNA, the CDR3 is TGTGCCAGCAGCGGGGGGGTCAGCTCCTACGAGCAGTACGTC. This codes for CASSGGVSSYEQYV.

V and J are TRBV5-3 and TRBJ1-2, with 7 positions matching TRBD1. TRBV5-3 is reported as an ORF; its role is uncertain. This CDR3 has 13 amino acids. The ends lost 4 bases at V and 6 bases at J; junction bases unmatched: 6. CDR3 coding DNA: TGTGCCAGAAGCCCGGGACAGTACCATGGCTACACCTTC. The encoded protein is CARSPGQYHGYTF.

V and J are TRBV2 and TRBJ1-5, with TRBD1 identical over 10 bases. The V gene end was trimmed by 6 bases and the J gene end by 5 bases; junction bases not matched to a gene: 4. Germline V gene data show CDR1 as SNHLY and CDR2 as FYNNEI. CDR3 length: 14 amino acids. Written as DNA, the CDR3 is TGTGCCAGCAGGGTCGACAGGGGGCATCAGCCCCAGCATTTT. Protein product: CASRVDRGHQPQHF.

This clone is a singleton in its sample. V usage is TRBV2 and J usage is TRBJ2-6, with TRBD1 matching 9 bases. Germline V gives CDR1 SNHLY, CDR2 FYNNEI. This CDR3 has 16 residues. V lost 8 bases and J lost 0; bases outside the gene matches: 5. CDR3 amino acids: CASGQGPHSGANVLTF. In nucleotides, the CDR3 is TGTGCCAGCGGACAGGGGCCACACTCTGGGGCCAACGTCCTGACTTTC.

The J gene is TRBJ2-5, the V gene TRBV4-1; TRBD2 might be the D (5 bases). CDR1 and CDR2 (germline): MGHRA, YSYEKL. Trimming removed 4 bases from V and 3 bases from J, with 15 bases in between. The CDR3 covers 15 residues. The CDR3 sequence is CASSLGLESEETQYF. CDR3 DNA sequence: TGCGCCAGCAGCCTCGGACTGGAAAGCGAAGAGACCCAGTACTTC.

Only one count was recorded for this clone. The sample carries other DNA sequences with the same CDR3. This chain joins TRBV29-1 and TRBJ2-7, with 10 bases identical to TRBD1. Germline V gene data show CDR1 as SQVTM and CDR2 as ANQGSEA. Trimming cost V 7 bases and J 3 bases; bases outside gene matches: 3. The CDR3 length is 12 residues. CDR3 region: CSGRDRGYEQYF. As DNA, the CDR3 is TGCAGCGGCCGGGACAGGGGCTACGAGCAGTACTTC.

J is TRBJ1-5 and V is TRBV6-1, with unresolved D. Germline CDR1 reads MNHNS; CDR2 reads SASEGT. The ends were cut back, 7 bases at V and 5 bases at J, with 6 bases in the middle. The CDR3 length is 11 residues. The CDR3 nucleotides are TGTGCCAGCAATTCCGATCAGCCCCAGCATTTT. Protein sequence: CASNSDQPQHF.

The V gene is TRBV19, the J gene TRBJ1-2; TRBD1 matches at 11 bases. With 5 bases clipped from V and 3 bases from J, the junction kept 8 bases outside the gene matches. Germline CDR1 is LNHDA and CDR2 is SQIVND (reference sequence). The CDR3 contains 16 residues. The CDR3 coding sequence is TGTGCCAGTAGTCCTGGACAGGGGGCTGTTTACTATGGCTACACCTTC. This encodes CASSPGQGAVYYGYTF.

J is TRBJ2-7 and V is TRBV5-6; a weak D match, TRBD2 (5 bases). Germline V gene sequence: CDR1 SGHDT, CDR2 YYEEEE. This CDR3 region has 15 residues. Trimming cost V 4 bases and J 4 bases, with 18 bases left between them. The CDR3 region is CASSPRTRTNYEQYF. The CDR3 DNA sequence: TGTGCCAGCAGCCCGAGGACTCGCACAAATTACGAGCAGTACTTC.

The J gene is TRBJ2-2, the V gene TRBV6-5; 8 positions agree with TRBD2. CDR1 is MNHEY, CDR2 SVGAGI, per germline. This CDR3 contains 15 residues. V shed 4 bases and J 4 bases; nucleotides not matched to a gene: 5. CDR3 sequence (DNA): TGTGCCAGCAGTTTTCGGGAGGGAAGCACCGGGGAGCTGTTTTTT. Its protein product is CASSFREGSTGELFF.

With regard to this clone: Additional DNA sequences in this sample encode the identical CDR3. The V and J genes are TRBV5-1 and TRBJ2-5; the match to TRBD2 covers 9 bases. The CDR3 spans 14 residues. Germline CDR1 SGHRS, CDR2 YFSETQ. V trimming: 3 bases; J trimming: 1 base; junction bases outside the gene matches: 1. The CDR3 is CASSSTSGQETQYF. The DNA for the CDR3 is TGCGCCAGCAGCTCGACTAGCGGCCAAGAGACCCAGTACTTC.

The V gene is TRBV6-1, the J gene TRBJ2-7; 7 positions match TRBD2. The junction had 5 bases not matched to a gene; V was cut back by 10 bases and J by 2 bases. Germline-derived CDR1 and CDR2 are MNHNS and SASEGT. The CDR3 is made up of 12 amino acids. CDR3 in DNA: TGTGCCACCGCACGGGGGGCCTACGAGCAGTACGTC. Protein sequence: CATARGAYEQYV.

The chain has TRBV18 and TRBJ2-7; D may be TRBD2 (6 bases). The V end was cut by 3 bases, the J end by 1 base, with 10 bases between. The CDR3 sequence is 14 residues long. The germline V gene has CDR1 KGHSH and CDR2 LQKENI. CDR3 sequence (DNA): TGTGCCAGCTCACCGGGCGGGGCATCCTACGAGCAGTACTTC. It codes for CASSPGGASYEQYF.

This clone occurred a few times. The chain joins TRBV7-9 to TRBJ2-1; D uncertain. The V gene's germline CDR1 is SEHNR and CDR2 FQNEAQ (reference sequence). This CDR3 has 11 amino acids. V lost 3 bases and J lost 8, with 5 bases in between. In DNA form, the CDR3 reads TGTGCCAGCAGCTTTAGAGATGAGCAGTTCTTC. It translates to CASSFRDEQFF. The complete variable domain, with remaining parts taken from reference TRBV7-9 and TRBJ2-1, reads DTGVSQNPRHKITKRGQNVTFRCDPISEHNRLYWYRQTLGQGPEFLTYFQNEAQLEKSRLLSDRFSAERPKGSFSTLEIQRTEQGDSAMYLCASSFRDEQFFGPGTRLTVL.

The chain couples TRBV10-3 to TRBJ2-7, with 11 bases that match TRBD1. V was clipped by 2 bases and J by 4 bases; unmatched bases: 10. Germline assignment: CDR1 ENHRY and CDR2 SYGVKD. The CDR3 is 17 residues long. CDR3 coding DNA: TGTGCCATCAGTGAGCGAACTACCGGGACAGGGGGGTACGAGCAGTACTTC. Protein: CAISERTTGTGGYEQYF.

This chain uses TRBV6-1 with TRBJ1-1; possibly TRBD1 for D (5 bases). Trimming took off 6 bases at V and 7 bases at J, with 12 bases between the two ends. Germline V gives CDR1 MNHNS, CDR2 SASEGT. The length of the CDR3 is 12 residues. This CDR3 reads CASRDSASEAFF. In nucleotides, the CDR3 is TGTGCCAGCAGAGACAGTGCAAGTGAAGCTTTCTTT.

This clone was counted a few times. This chain joins TRBV27 and TRBJ1-2, with 7 bases matching TRBD1. Germline V gene lookup returns CDR1 MNHEY and CDR2 SMNVEV (reference sequence). The CDR3 spans 14 residues. Losses at the gene ends were 5 bases for V and 2 bases for J; bases not matched to a gene: 5. This CDR3 reads CASSLYRGNYGYTF. The DNA for the CDR3 is TGTGCCAGCAGTCTCTACAGGGGAAACTATGGCTACACCTTC.

The J gene is TRBJ2-7, the V gene TRBV5-1; D is perhaps TRBD2 (6 bases). The length of the CDR3 is 12 residues. Trimming took 0 bases from V and 7 from J, leaving 8 bases between them. In germline, CDR1 is SGHRS, CDR2 YFSETQ. CDR3 sequence reads: CASSLGGREQYF. CDR3 nucleotide sequence: TGCGCCAGCAGCTTGGGGGGGAGGGAGCAGTACTTC.

This chain joins TRBV2 and TRBJ2-7; 7 bases map to TRBD2. V dropped 8 bases and J dropped 7; count of bases not matched to a gene: 5. Looked up from germline, CDR1 is SNHLY and CDR2 is FYNNEI. This CDR3 has 11 residues. The chain's CDR3 is CASLLAAEQYV. The CDR3 DNA follows: TGTGCCAGCTTGCTAGCGGCAGAGCAGTACGTC.

The chain uses TRBV6-1 and TRBJ2-7; D gene unclear. The CDR3 extends over 14 amino acids. Germline CDR1 reads MNHNS; CDR2 reads SASEGT. Trimming left V 2 bases short and J 4 bases short, with 12 bases between. This chain's CDR3 is CASSETWASYEQYF. DNA of the CDR3: TGTGCCAGCAGTGAAACATGGGCTTCGTACGAGCAGTACTTC.

The J gene is TRBJ2-1, the V gene TRBV7-6; D might be TRBD2 (6 bases). V lost 0 bases and J lost 2, with 11 bases in between. CDR3 length: 16 residues. Germline V gene data show CDR1 as SGHVS and CDR2 as FNYEAQ. The CDR3 DNA follows: TGTGCCAGCAGCTTAGCGGGGACTTCTACCTACAATGAGCAGTTCTTC. This gives the protein CASSLAGTSTYNEQFF.

CDR3 DNA: TGTGCCAGCAGCACGGGGACAGGAAACAATCAGCCCCAGCATTTT. This codes for CASSTGTGNNQPQHF. This chain joins TRBV5-4 and TRBJ1-5, with TRBD1 matching over 8 bases. With V trimmed by 4 bases and J by 3 bases, 6 bases remained unmatched. Germline V gene sequence: CDR1 SGHNT, CDR2 YYREEE (reference sequence). The CDR3 runs to 15 residues.

This chain joins TRBV5-6 and TRBJ2-7; 8 bases match TRBD2. This CDR3 is 16 amino acids long. V was pared by 2 bases and J by 6 bases, with 13 bases of the junction left unmatched. Germline loops: CDR1 SGHDT, CDR2 YYEEEE. CDR3 coding DNA: TGTGCCAGCAGCTTTGGGGGAAGCGGGAGAAAGGGCGAGCAGTACTTC. This sequence encodes CASSFGGSGRKGEQYF.